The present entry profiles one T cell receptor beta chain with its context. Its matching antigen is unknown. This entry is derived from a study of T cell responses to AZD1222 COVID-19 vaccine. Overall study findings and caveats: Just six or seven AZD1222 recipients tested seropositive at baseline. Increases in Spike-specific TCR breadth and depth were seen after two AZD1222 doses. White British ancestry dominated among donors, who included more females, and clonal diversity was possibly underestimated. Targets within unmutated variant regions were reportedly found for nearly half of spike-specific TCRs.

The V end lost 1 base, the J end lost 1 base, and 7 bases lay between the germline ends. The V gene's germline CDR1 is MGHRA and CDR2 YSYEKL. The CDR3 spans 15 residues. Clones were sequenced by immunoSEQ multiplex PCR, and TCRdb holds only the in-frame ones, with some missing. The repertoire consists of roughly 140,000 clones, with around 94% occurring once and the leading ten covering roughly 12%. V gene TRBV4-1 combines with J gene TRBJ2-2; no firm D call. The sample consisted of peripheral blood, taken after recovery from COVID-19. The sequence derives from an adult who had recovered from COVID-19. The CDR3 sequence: CASSQVPLNTGELFF. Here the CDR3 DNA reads TGCGCCAGCAGCCAAGTCCCGCTGAACACCGGGGAGCTGTTTTTT.